This TCR beta chain was sequenced in a study of regulatory T cells in long-lasting Graves disease. The time point denotes: newly diagnosed GD, antithyroid drugs for less than 3 months. PBMCs provided the RNA from which the TCR library was made. At least ten counts were recorded for this clonotype. Researchers made TCR beta libraries by using iRepertoire HTBI primers and running Arm-PCR on CDR3 regions. TCRdb passed the multiplex PCR reads through MiXCR, listing each CDR3 protein once. This sample yields 500,000 or so distinct CDR3 sequences, of which about a sixth are seen a single time; 9% to 15% belongs to the top ten. The V and J ends lost 3 bases and 10 bases, in that order; junction bases with no gene match: 10. The CDR3 is 15 amino acids. Germline CDR1 reads SGHRS; CDR2 reads YFSETQ. The data were also submitted as part of a second study, on T cells in Graves' hyperthyroidism and ophthalmopathy.

The chain carries TRBV5-1 and TRBJ2-1; TRBD2 aligns across 10 bases. The specimen was peripheral blood mononuclear cells (PBMCs), collected at new diagnosis, from a patient treated with antithyroid drugs. The TCR comes from a man aged 35-49 years with Graves disease. This CDR3 is CASSYALAGEGEQFF. CDR3 coding DNA: TGCGCCAGCAGCTACGCCCTAGCGGGAGAAGGCGAGCAGTTCTTC.